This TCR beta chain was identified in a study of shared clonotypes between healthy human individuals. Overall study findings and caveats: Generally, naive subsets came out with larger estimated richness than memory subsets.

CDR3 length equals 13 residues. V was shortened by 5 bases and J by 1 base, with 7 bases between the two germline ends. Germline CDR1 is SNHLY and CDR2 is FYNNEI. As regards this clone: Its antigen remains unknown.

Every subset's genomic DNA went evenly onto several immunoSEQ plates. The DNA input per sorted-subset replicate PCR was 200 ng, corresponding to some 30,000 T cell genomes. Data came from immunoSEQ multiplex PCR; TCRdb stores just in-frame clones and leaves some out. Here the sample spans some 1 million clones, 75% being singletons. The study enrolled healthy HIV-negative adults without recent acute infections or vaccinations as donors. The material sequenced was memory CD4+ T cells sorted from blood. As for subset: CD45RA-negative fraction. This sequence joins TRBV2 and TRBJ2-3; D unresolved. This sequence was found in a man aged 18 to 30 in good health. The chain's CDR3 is CASSQAGTDTQYF. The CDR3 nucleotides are TGTGCCAGCAGTCAGGCGGGCACAGATACGCAGTATTTT. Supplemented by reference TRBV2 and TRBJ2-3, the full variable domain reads EPEVTQTPSHQVTQMGQEVILRCVPISNHLYFYWYRQILGQKVEFLVSFYNNEISEKSEIFDDQFSVERPDGSNFTLKIRSTKLEDSAMYFCASSQAGTDTQYFGPGTRLTVL.